Sequencing of this TCR beta chain was carried out in a study of somatic mutations in cytotoxic T cells in rheumatoid arthritis. Only in-frame clones appear in the TCRdb table, and some are missing; sequencing was by immunoSEQ multiplex PCR. The sample shows 2,100 or so clones, 60% to 80% of them seen only once. This clone was observed a handful of times. Germline V gene sequence: CDR1 MNHEY, CDR2 SVGAGI. V trimming: 4 bases; J trimming: 5 bases; junction bases outside the gene matches: 5. The length of the CDR3 is 15 residues. The chain links TRBV6-5 to TRBJ2-7; TRBD2 agrees at 13 bases. Sequenced here: CD8+ T cells sorted from blood, sampled at a follow-up visit. The source is a man aged 65-85 years with rheumatoid arthritis. CDR3 DNA: TGTGCCAGCAGTTCGACTAGCGGGAGGTTGGACGAGCAGTACTTC. Amino acids: CASSSTSGRLDEQYF.